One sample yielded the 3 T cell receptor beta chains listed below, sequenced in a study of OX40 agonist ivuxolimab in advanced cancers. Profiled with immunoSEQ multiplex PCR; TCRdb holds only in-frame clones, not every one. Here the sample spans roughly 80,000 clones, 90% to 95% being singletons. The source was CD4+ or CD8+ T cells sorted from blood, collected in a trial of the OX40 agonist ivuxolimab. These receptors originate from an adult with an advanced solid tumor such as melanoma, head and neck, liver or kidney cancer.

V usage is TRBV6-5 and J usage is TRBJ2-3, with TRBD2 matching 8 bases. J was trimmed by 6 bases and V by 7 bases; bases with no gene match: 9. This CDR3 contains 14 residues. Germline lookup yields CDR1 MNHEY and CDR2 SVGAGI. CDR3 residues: CASNPAGAMDTQYF. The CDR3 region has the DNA TGTGCCAGCAACCCAGCGGGAGCCATGGATACGCAGTATTTT.

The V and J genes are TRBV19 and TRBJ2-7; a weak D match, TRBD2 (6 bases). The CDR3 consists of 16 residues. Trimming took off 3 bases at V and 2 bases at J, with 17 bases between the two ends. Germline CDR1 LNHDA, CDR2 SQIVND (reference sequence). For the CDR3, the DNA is TGTGCCAGTAGTATGTCGGGCGGGAAGGGGACCTACGAGCAGTACTTC. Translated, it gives CASSMSGGKGTYEQYF.

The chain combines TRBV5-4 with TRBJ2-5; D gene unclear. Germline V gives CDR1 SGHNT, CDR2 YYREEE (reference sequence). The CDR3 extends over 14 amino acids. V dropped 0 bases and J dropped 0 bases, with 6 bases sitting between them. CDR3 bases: TGTGCCAGCAGCTTGGGCAGGTACCAAGAGACCCAGTACTTC. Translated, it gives CASSLGRYQETQYF.